Listed below are T cell receptor beta chains from one sample, sequenced in a study of T-cell reconstitution after alpha-beta-depleted transplantation in children. TCRdb re-derived calls from the PCR reads in MiXCR, one entry per CDR3 protein. The sample holds about 610,000 distinct CDR3 sequences, over 9.5% seen once. This sample comprised PBMCs from the stem cell graft donor, obtained from the stem cell graft. Receptor source: a human donor who donated a stem cell graft to a child with acute myeloid leukemia. Both conserved end residues are part of each CDR3. The D gene is left open where the match is weak. Expanded clones are given a class, and other clones once, few, many or no size at all.

j_call: TRBJ2-1
v_call: TRBV20-1
d_call: TRBD2
clone_size: many
cdr3_nt: TGCAGTGCTACTTCTGGGGGACTTGGGGGGGACAATGAGCAGTTCTTC
cdr3_aa: CSATSGGLGGDNEQFF

j_call: TRBJ2-7
v_call: TRBV29-1
d_call: NA
clone_size: few
cdr3_nt: TGCAGCGTTGAAGCGGAGGGTTTGAGCTCCTACGAGCAGTACTTC
cdr3_aa: CSVEAEGLSSYEQYF

j_call: TRBJ2-7
v_call: TRBV5-1
d_call: NA
clone_size: NA
cdr3_nt: TGCGCCAGCAGCTTTTCTCAGGGGACGTACGAGCAGTACTTC
cdr3_aa: CASSFSQGTYEQYF

j_call: TRBJ1-1
v_call: TRBV7-3
d_call: NA
clone_size: NA
cdr3_nt: TGTGCCAGCAGCTTGGACAGACAGACTGAAGCTTTCTTT
cdr3_aa: CASSLDRQTEAFF

j_call: TRBJ2-2
v_call: TRBV9
d_call: TRBD2
clone_size: NA
cdr3_nt: TGTGCCAGCAGCCCGCGCCCCGGGGAGGGCCCGAACACCGGGGAGCTGTTTTTT
cdr3_aa: CASSPRPGEGPNTGELFF

j_call: TRBJ2-7
v_call: TRBV28
d_call: TRBD1
clone_size: few
cdr3_nt: TGTGCCAGCAGTGAAAACAGGGGGCGAACCCACGAGCAGTACTTC
cdr3_aa: CASSENRGRTHEQYF

j_call: TRBJ2-5
v_call: TRBV7-2
d_call: TRBD2
clone_size: NA
cdr3_nt: TGTGCCAGCAGCTTAACCCTAGCGGGAGTGAGGACCCAGTACTTC
cdr3_aa: CASSLTLAGVRTQYF

j_call: TRBJ2-7
v_call: TRBV9
d_call: TRBD2
clone_size: NA
cdr3_nt: TGTGCCAGCAGCGTAGTTAGCCTAGCGGGAGAGGGAGAGCAGTACTTC
cdr3_aa: CASSVVSLAGEGEQYF

j_call: TRBJ2-1
v_call: TRBV12-3/TRBV12-4
d_call: TRBD2
clone_size: many
cdr3_nt: TGTGCCAGCAGGAAAGCGGGAGGGAACTACAATGAGCAGTTCTTC
cdr3_aa: CASRKAGGNYNEQFF

j_call: TRBJ2-7
v_call: TRBV4-3
d_call: NA
clone_size: NA
cdr3_nt: TGCGCCAGCAGCCCAACTATCGCCTACGAGCAGTACTTC
cdr3_aa: CASSPTIAYEQYF

j_call: TRBJ2-2
v_call: TRBV2
d_call: TRBD2
clone_size: many
cdr3_nt: TGTGCCAGCAGGGGAACCGGGACTAGCTCTTCCTTTTTT
cdr3_aa: CASRGTGTSSSFF

j_call: TRBJ2-2
v_call: TRBV24-1
d_call: TRBD2
clone_size: many
cdr3_nt: TGTGCCACCAGTGACTCCGGGACTAGCGAGGAGCTGTTTTTT
cdr3_aa: CATSDSGTSEELFF

j_call: TRBJ2-2
v_call: TRBV2
d_call: TRBD2
clone_size: NA
cdr3_nt: TGTGCCAGCAGGGGCACTAGCGGGACCGGGGAGCTGTTTTTT
cdr3_aa: CASRGTSGTGELFF

j_call: TRBJ1-2
v_call: TRBV6-1
d_call: NA
clone_size: few
cdr3_nt: TGTGCCAGCAGTGAACGAGGGGGTTTTGGCTACACCTTC
cdr3_aa: CASSERGGFGYTF

j_call: TRBJ1-5
v_call: TRBV20-1
d_call: TRBD1
clone_size: NA
cdr3_nt: TGCAGTGCTTACCCAGGGGGAGACCAGCCCCAGCATTTT
cdr3_aa: CSAYPGGDQPQHF

j_call: TRBJ1-1
v_call: TRBV7-2
d_call: NA
clone_size: few
cdr3_nt: TGTGCCAGCAGCTTAGCGTCGGCAGGGGCAGGGAACACTGAAGCTTTCTTT
cdr3_aa: CASSLASAGAGNTEAFF

j_call: TRBJ2-1
v_call: TRBV6-4
d_call: NA
clone_size: NA
cdr3_nt: TGTGCCAGCAGCTCTGAACCGGGAGTATCCTACAATGAGCAGTTCTTC
cdr3_aa: CASSSEPGVSYNEQFF

j_call: TRBJ1-1
v_call: TRBV7-2
d_call: TRBD1
clone_size: NA
cdr3_nt: TGTGCCAGCAGCTTCAAACAGGGGGCTGAAGCTTTCTTT
cdr3_aa: CASSFKQGAEAFF

j_call: TRBJ2-7
v_call: TRBV3-1
d_call: NA
clone_size: NA
cdr3_nt: TGTGCCAGCAGTCGTATCGTGGAGCCTGCGGTTTGGTACTTC
cdr3_aa: CASSRIVEPAVWYF

j_call: TRBJ2-3
v_call: TRBV20-1
d_call: NA
clone_size: many
cdr3_nt: TGCAGTGCTAGTCGGTTTGCCTCCACAGATACGCAGTATTTT
cdr3_aa: CSASRFASTDTQYF

j_call: TRBJ1-1
v_call: TRBV7-3
d_call: TRBD1
clone_size: few
cdr3_nt: TGTGCCAGCAGCTTGACAGGGGAGGGCACTGAAGCTTTCTTT
cdr3_aa: CASSLTGEGTEAFF

j_call: TRBJ2-3
v_call: TRBV29-1
d_call: NA
clone_size: few
cdr3_nt: TGCAGCGTTGAAAGGCTAGTTCGAGATACGCAGTATTTT
cdr3_aa: CSVERLVRDTQYF

j_call: TRBJ2-7
v_call: TRBV7-9
d_call: NA
clone_size: many
cdr3_nt: TGTGCCAGCAGTCTGATGGGAGGTTACCCGTACGAGCAGTACTTC
cdr3_aa: CASSLMGGYPYEQYF

j_call: TRBJ2-7
v_call: TRBV12-3/TRBV12-4
d_call: TRBD1
clone_size: many
cdr3_nt: TGTGCCAGCAGTTGGGGGACAGAGGGCTACGAGCAGTACTTC
cdr3_aa: CASSWGTEGYEQYF

j_call: TRBJ1-3
v_call: TRBV20-1
d_call: NA
clone_size: NA
cdr3_nt: TGCAGTGCTGAGCAGACGGCCTCTGGAAACACCATATATTTT
cdr3_aa: CSAEQTASGNTIYF

j_call: TRBJ2-5
v_call: TRBV20-1
d_call: NA
clone_size: NA
cdr3_nt: TGCAGTGCTCCGATGGGCCAAGAGACCCAGTACTTC
cdr3_aa: CSAPMGQETQYF

j_call: TRBJ2-1
v_call: TRBV5-8
d_call: TRBD2
clone_size: few
cdr3_nt: TGTGCCAGCAGCGAGGGGACTAGCGGAGCGGATGAGCAGTTCTTC
cdr3_aa: CASSEGTSGADEQFF

j_call: TRBJ1-2
v_call: TRBV27
d_call: NA
clone_size: few
cdr3_nt: TGTGCCAGCAGCATCAGTCTTGGCGGGGGCTACACCTTC
cdr3_aa: CASSISLGGGYTF

j_call: TRBJ2-2
v_call: TRBV30
d_call: NA
clone_size: NA
cdr3_nt: TGTGCCTGGGAGGGGGGTACCGGGGAGCTGTTTTTT
cdr3_aa: CAWEGGTGELFF

j_call: TRBJ2-1
v_call: TRBV29-1
d_call: TRBD2
clone_size: many
cdr3_nt: TGCAGCGTTGACGGACCTGGTAGCGGGAGCGTTGAGCAGTTCTTC
cdr3_aa: CSVDGPGSGSVEQFF

j_call: TRBJ2-4
v_call: TRBV7-8
d_call: NA
clone_size: many
cdr3_nt: TGTGCCAGCAGCTCAGATCGACAGGATCTACTAAAGTTAGACATTCAGTACTTC
cdr3_aa: CASSSDRQDLLKLDIQYF

j_call: TRBJ2-7
v_call: TRBV6-1
d_call: NA
clone_size: few
cdr3_nt: TGTGCCAGCAGTGCGGGGGCCCCCTACGAGCAGTACTTC
cdr3_aa: CASSAGAPYEQYF

j_call: TRBJ2-7
v_call: TRBV28
d_call: TRBD1
clone_size: few
cdr3_nt: TGTGCCAGCAGTTGGGGGGACAGGGATAACGAGCAGTACTTC
cdr3_aa: CASSWGDRDNEQYF

j_call: TRBJ1-2
v_call: TRBV29-1
d_call: TRBD1
clone_size: few
cdr3_nt: TGCAGCGTTGACCGGGGGACAGGTCGGAGCTATGGCTACACCTTC
cdr3_aa: CSVDRGTGRSYGYTF

j_call: TRBJ1-2
v_call: TRBV12-3/TRBV12-4
d_call: NA
clone_size: NA
cdr3_nt: TGTGCCAGCAGTTTCGGCACCCAGCACACCTTC
cdr3_aa: CASSFGTQHTF

j_call: TRBJ2-1
v_call: TRBV20-1
d_call: TRBD2
clone_size: many
cdr3_nt: TGCAGTGCTTCGGGCACTAGCGCATCCTACAATGAGCAGTTCTTC
cdr3_aa: CSASGTSASYNEQFF

j_call: TRBJ1-2
v_call: TRBV20-1
d_call: NA
clone_size: many
cdr3_nt: TGCAGTGCTGCCGGGGCGGGCTATGGCTACACCTTC
cdr3_aa: CSAAGAGYGYTF

j_call: TRBJ2-1
v_call: TRBV20-1
d_call: NA
clone_size: many
cdr3_nt: TGCAGTGCCAGAGACGGAGGGCCGGGGAGCAATGAGCAGTTCTTC
cdr3_aa: CSARDGGPGSNEQFF

j_call: TRBJ2-4
v_call: TRBV3-1
d_call: TRBD2
clone_size: few
cdr3_nt: TGTGCCAGCAGCCAAGAAGGAAGTAGCGGGAAAAAAAACATTCAGTACTTC
cdr3_aa: CASSQEGSSGKKNIQYF

j_call: TRBJ2-3
v_call: TRBV7-9
d_call: NA
clone_size: NA
cdr3_nt: TGTGCCAGCAGCTTCGGGCAGGGCCCAGATACGCAGTATTTT
cdr3_aa: CASSFGQGPDTQYF

j_call: TRBJ1-1
v_call: TRBV12-5
d_call: NA
clone_size: NA
cdr3_nt: TGTGCTAGTGGTTTTCGTGACACCGGGGCGGAGGGGGAGAACACTGAAGCTTTCTTT
cdr3_aa: CASGFRDTGAEGENTEAFF

j_call: TRBJ2-3
v_call: TRBV29-1
d_call: TRBD2
clone_size: many
cdr3_nt: TGCAGCGCGGGACTAGCGGGTGGGGGAACAGATACGCAGTATTTT
cdr3_aa: CSAGLAGGGTDTQYF

j_call: TRBJ2-1
v_call: TRBV20-1
d_call: NA
clone_size: NA
cdr3_nt: TGCTGTGCTAGAGATGGGGGGCCCCAGTCCGACGCCAATGAGCAGTTCTTC
cdr3_aa: CCARDGGPQSDANEQFF

j_call: TRBJ2-1
v_call: TRBV6-5
d_call: TRBD2
clone_size: many
cdr3_nt: TGTGCCGCCACTAGCGGGAGGAATGAGCAGTTCTTC
cdr3_aa: CAATSGRNEQFF

j_call: TRBJ2-7
v_call: TRBV19
d_call: NA
clone_size: NA
cdr3_nt: TGTGCCAGTAGTATTCGTCCCCCGGGGGGACAAATCACCTACGAGCAGTACTTC
cdr3_aa: CASSIRPPGGQITYEQYF

j_call: TRBJ2-5
v_call: TRBV4-2
d_call: TRBD2
clone_size: many
cdr3_nt: TGTGCCAGCAGCCAAGATAGGGGACTAGTCGTGGCGACCCAGTACTTC
cdr3_aa: CASSQDRGLVVATQYF

j_call: TRBJ2-1
v_call: TRBV20-1
d_call: TRBD2
clone_size: few
cdr3_nt: TGCAGTGCAAATTTAGCGGGAGAAACCTACAATGAGCAGTTCTTC
cdr3_aa: CSANLAGETYNEQFF

j_call: TRBJ1-1
v_call: TRBV12-3/TRBV12-4
d_call: NA
clone_size: NA
cdr3_nt: TGTGCCAGCAGCCCTGACCAGGGGAGGGCTTTCTTT
cdr3_aa: CASSPDQGRAFF

j_call: TRBJ2-3
v_call: TRBV25-1
d_call: NA
clone_size: NA
cdr3_nt: TGTGCCAGCAGTGACCTCGGGGGAGTCACAGATACGCAGTATTTT
cdr3_aa: CASSDLGGVTDTQYF

j_call: TRBJ1-4
v_call: TRBV10-3
d_call: NA
clone_size: many
cdr3_nt: TGTGCCATCAGTGAGTCAGGCTTTAATGAAAAACTGTTTTTT
cdr3_aa: CAISESGFNEKLFF

j_call: TRBJ2-2
v_call: TRBV24-1
d_call: NA
clone_size: few
cdr3_nt: TGTGCCACCAGTGATTTGTCCTCCGGAACTTACACCGGGGAGCTGTTTTTT
cdr3_aa: CATSDLSSGTYTGELFF

j_call: TRBJ1-5
v_call: TRBV7-9
d_call: TRBD1
clone_size: many
cdr3_nt: TGTGCCAGCAGCTTCTCCTCCGGGACAGGGAGAAATCAGCCCCAGCATTTT
cdr3_aa: CASSFSSGTGRNQPQHF

j_call: TRBJ1-2
v_call: TRBV7-6
d_call: NA
clone_size: many
cdr3_nt: TGTGCCAGCAGCTTAGATCGGGCAGCCGGTGGCTACACCTTC
cdr3_aa: CASSLDRAAGGYTF

j_call: TRBJ1-5
v_call: TRBV7-2
d_call: NA
clone_size: few
cdr3_nt: TGTGCCAGCAGCTTAGCCGGGACCGGGTTCATCAATCAGCCCCAGCATTTT
cdr3_aa: CASSLAGTGFINQPQHF